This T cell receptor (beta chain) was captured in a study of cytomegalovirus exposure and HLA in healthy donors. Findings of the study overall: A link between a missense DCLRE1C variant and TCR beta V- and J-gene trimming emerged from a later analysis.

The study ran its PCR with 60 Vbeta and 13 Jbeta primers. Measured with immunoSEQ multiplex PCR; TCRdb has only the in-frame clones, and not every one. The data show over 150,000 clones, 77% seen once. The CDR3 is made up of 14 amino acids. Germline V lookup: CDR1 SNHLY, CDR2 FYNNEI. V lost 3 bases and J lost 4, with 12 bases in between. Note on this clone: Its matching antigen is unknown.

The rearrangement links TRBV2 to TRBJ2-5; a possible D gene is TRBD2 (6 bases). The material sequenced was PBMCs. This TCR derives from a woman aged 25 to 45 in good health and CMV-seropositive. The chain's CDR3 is CASSELGGVETQYF. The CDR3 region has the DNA TGTGCCAGCAGTGAGTTAGGAGGGGTAGAGACCCAGTACTTC. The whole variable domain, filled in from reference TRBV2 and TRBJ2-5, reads EPEVTQTPSHQVTQMGQEVILRCVPISNHLYFYWYRQILGQKVEFLVSFYNNEISEKSEIFDDQFSVERPDGSNFTLKIRSTKLEDSAMYFCASSELGGVETQYFGPGTRLLVL.